In its sample, the clone carrying this TCR beta chain was seen many times. The sample is drawn from a study of early T cells in non-severe SARS-CoV-2 infection. CDR1 and CDR2 from the germline V gene are MDHEN and SYDVKM. This CDR3 is 14 amino acids long. The V end was cut by 5 bases, the J end by 2 bases, with 12 bases between. Individual cDNA molecules were tagged with unique molecular identifiers, the study reported. One entry per CDR3 protein results from TCRdb running MiXCR on the 5' RACE reads. Here the sample spans some 54,000 distinct CDR3 sequences, approximately 9.3% being singletons. This TCR was sampled from an adult who was a healthcare worker with PCR-confirmed SARS-CoV-2 infection or an uninfected control (not recorded which). Sequencing was done on a sample of whole blood. The chain combines TRBV28 with TRBJ1-2; no clear D gene. The CDR3 sequence is CASSTPRLNYGYTF. Written as DNA, the CDR3 is TGTGCCAGCAGTACTCCGCGATTGAACTATGGCTACACCTTC.